This is a list of T cell receptor beta chains from one sample in a study of T cell changes during pregnancy in multiple sclerosis. TCRdb keeps only in-frame clones here, not all; method: immunoSEQ multiplex PCR. The sample includes some 40,000 clones, 93% of them seen just once. The starting material was CD4+ T cells from peripheral blood mononuclear cells, obtained in the first trimester of pregnancy. The receptor source for this set is a female donor with multiple sclerosis, enrolled in a pregnancy study. Each CDR3 is given with its conserved first and last residue. Each record gives: V gene, D gene, J gene, CDR3 protein. A D gene is named only where the DNA matches it firmly.

v_gene: TRBV7-2
d_gene: TRBD1
j_gene: TRBJ1-1
CDR3aa: CASSSHRGNTEAFF

v_gene: TRBV11-3
d_gene: TRBD1
j_gene: TRBJ2-2
CDR3aa: CASSAYRGTGELFF

v_gene: TRBV14
d_gene: .
j_gene: TRBJ2-3
CDR3aa: CASSPAQGRTDTQYF

v_gene: TRBV6-6
d_gene: TRBD1
j_gene: TRBJ1-4
CDR3aa: CASSYGRTGYEKLFF

v_gene: TRBV6-1
d_gene: .
j_gene: TRBJ2-7
CDR3aa: CASSPDRVSYEQYF

v_gene: TRBV19
d_gene: TRBD2
j_gene: TRBJ2-6
CDR3aa: CASHRREGRPGANVLTF

v_gene: TRBV20-1
d_gene: .
j_gene: TRBJ1-1
CDR3aa: CSVTGNTEAFF

v_gene: TRBV7-2
d_gene: .
j_gene: TRBJ2-2
CDR3aa: CASSFIAVNTGELFF

v_gene: TRBV18
d_gene: .
j_gene: TRBJ2-2
CDR3aa: CASSLKAGSNTGELFF

v_gene: TRBV9
d_gene: TRBD2
j_gene: TRBJ2-1
CDR3aa: CASSVATLAGGLGENNEQFF

v_gene: TRBV11-2
d_gene: .
j_gene: TRBJ1-3
CDR3aa: CASSLVRDSGNTIYF

v_gene: TRBV7-9
d_gene: .
j_gene: TRBJ1-1
CDR3aa: CASSLGATSNTEAFF

v_gene: TRBV6-1
d_gene: TRBD2
j_gene: TRBJ2-7
CDR3aa: CASFAGGEQYF

v_gene: TRBV25-1
d_gene: .
j_gene: TRBJ1-5
CDR3aa: CASSGDRDSNQPQHF

v_gene: TRBV7-2
d_gene: .
j_gene: TRBJ2-5
CDR3aa: CASSLAASELGETQYF

v_gene: TRBV15
d_gene: .
j_gene: TRBJ2-1
CDR3aa: CATSRDREGNEQFF

v_gene: TRBV18
d_gene: TRBD1
j_gene: TRBJ1-3
CDR3aa: CASSPSRDSYGNTIYF

v_gene: TRBV6-5
d_gene: .
j_gene: TRBJ1-2
CDR3aa: CASSYSTNLTYTF

v_gene: TRBV5-4
d_gene: .
j_gene: TRBJ2-5
CDR3aa: CASSGIVQETQYF

v_gene: TRBV6-1
d_gene: TRBD1
j_gene: TRBJ2-1
CDR3aa: CASSFPGQAFNEQFF